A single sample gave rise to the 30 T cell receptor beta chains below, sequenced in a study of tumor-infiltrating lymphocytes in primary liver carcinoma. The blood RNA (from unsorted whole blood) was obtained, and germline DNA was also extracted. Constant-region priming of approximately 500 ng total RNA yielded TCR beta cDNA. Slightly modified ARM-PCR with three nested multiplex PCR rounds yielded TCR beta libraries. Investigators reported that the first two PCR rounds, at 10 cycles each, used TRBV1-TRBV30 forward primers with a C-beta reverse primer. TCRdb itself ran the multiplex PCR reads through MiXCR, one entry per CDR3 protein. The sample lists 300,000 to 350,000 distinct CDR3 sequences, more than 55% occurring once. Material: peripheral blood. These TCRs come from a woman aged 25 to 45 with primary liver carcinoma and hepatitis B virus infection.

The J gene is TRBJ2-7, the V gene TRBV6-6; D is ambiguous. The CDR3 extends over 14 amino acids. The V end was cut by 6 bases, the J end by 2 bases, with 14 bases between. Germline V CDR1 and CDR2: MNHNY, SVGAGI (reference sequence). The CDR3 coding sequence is TGTGCCAGCAGACCTGACACTGTCCCCTACGAGCAGTACTTC. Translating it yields CASRPDTVPYEQYF.

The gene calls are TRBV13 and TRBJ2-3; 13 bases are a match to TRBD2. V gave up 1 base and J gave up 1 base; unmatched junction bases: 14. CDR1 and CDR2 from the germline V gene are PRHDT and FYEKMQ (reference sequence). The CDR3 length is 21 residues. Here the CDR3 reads CASSLDPLGLAGVDRTDTQYF. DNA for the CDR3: TGTGCCAGCAGCTTAGACCCCCTCGGACTAGCGGGAGTGGATCGCACAGATACGCAGTATTTT.

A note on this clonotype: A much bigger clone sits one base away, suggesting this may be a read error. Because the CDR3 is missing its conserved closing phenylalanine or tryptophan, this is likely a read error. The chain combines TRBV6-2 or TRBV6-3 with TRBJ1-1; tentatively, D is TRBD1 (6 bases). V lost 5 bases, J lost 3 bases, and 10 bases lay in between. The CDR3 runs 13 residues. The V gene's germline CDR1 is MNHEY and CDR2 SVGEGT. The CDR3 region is CASSRRGYTEAFL. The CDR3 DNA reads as TGTGCCAGCAGTCGCAGGGGCTACACTGAAGCTTTCCTT.

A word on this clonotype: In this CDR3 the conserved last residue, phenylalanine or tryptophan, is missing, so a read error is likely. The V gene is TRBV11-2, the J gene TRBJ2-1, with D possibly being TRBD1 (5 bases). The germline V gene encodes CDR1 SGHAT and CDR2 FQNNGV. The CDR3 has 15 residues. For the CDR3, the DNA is TGTGCCAGCAGCTTAGGGGGCTACTCCCACAATGAGCAGTTCTCC. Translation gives CASSLGGYSHNEQFS.

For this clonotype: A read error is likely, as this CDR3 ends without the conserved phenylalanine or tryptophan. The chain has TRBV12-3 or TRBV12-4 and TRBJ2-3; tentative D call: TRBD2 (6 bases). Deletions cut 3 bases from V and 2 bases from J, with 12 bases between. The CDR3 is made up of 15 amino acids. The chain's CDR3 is CASSFRDSPTDTQYS. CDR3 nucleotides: TGTGCCAGCAGTTTCCGGGACTCCCCCACAGATACGCAGTATTCT.

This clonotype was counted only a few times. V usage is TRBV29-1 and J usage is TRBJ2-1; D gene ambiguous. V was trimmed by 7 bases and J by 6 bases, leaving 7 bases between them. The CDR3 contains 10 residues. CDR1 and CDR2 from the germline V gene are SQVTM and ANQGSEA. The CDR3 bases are TGCAGCGCCGATCGCAATGAGCAGTTCTTC. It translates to CSADRNEQFF.

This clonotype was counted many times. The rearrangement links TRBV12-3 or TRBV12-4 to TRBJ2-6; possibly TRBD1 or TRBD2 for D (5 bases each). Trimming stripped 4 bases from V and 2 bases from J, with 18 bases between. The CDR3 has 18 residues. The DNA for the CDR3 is TGTGCCAGCAGTTCACAGCGTGGGGGTGTCACTGGGGCCAACGTCCTGACTTTC. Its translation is CASSSQRGGVTGANVLTF.

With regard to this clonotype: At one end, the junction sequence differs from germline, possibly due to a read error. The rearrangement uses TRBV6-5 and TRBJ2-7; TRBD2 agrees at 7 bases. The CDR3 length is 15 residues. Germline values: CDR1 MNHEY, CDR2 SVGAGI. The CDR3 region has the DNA TGTGCCAGCAGAGCCTTCCGGGAGGTCAGGTACGAGCAATACTTC. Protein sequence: CASRAFREVRYEQYF.

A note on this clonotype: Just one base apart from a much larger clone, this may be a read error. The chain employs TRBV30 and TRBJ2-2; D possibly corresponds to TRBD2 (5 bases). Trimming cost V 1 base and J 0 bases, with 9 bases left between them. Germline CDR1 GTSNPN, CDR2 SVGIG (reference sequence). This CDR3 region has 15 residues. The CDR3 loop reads CAWSGRRSNTGELFF. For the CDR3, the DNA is TGTGCCTGGAGTGGGAGGAGATCGAACACCGGGGAGCTGTTTTTT. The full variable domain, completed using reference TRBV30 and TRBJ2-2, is SQTIHQWPATLVQPVGSPLSLECTVEGTSNPNLYWYRQAAGRGLQLLFYSVGIGQISSEVPQNLSASRPQDRQFILSSKKLLLSDSGFYLCAWSGRRSNTGELFFGEGSRLTVL.

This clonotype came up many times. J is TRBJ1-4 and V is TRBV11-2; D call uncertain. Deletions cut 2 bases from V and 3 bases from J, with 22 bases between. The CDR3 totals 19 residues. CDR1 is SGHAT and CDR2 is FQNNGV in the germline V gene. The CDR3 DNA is TGTGCCAGCAGCTTAAAAGTGCTTGTACGGGCAGAACCTAATGAAAAACTGTTTTTT. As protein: CASSLKVLVRAEPNEKLFF.

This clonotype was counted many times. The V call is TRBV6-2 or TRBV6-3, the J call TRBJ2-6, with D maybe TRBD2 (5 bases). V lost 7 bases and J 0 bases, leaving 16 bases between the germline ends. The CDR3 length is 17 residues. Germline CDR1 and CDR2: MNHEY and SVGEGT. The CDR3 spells CASKGGGKGSGANVLTF. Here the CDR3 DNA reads TGTGCCAGCAAAGGTGGAGGAAAGGGCTCTGGGGCCAACGTCCTGACTTTC.

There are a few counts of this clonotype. The CDR3 here is CASKRTMGAGEQFF. CDR3 bases: TGCGCCAGCAAACGGACTATGGGAGCAGGCGAGCAGTTCTTC. This sequence joins TRBV10-2 and TRBJ2-1, with D perhaps TRBD2 (6 bases). V gave up 7 bases and J gave up 10 bases, with 20 bases separating them. CDR3 size: 14 residues. The germline V gene has CDR1 WSHSY and CDR2 SAAADI.

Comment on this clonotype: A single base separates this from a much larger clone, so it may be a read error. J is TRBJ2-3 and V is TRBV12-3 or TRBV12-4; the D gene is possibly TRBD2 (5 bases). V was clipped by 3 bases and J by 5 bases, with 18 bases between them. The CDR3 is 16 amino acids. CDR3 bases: TGTGCCAGCAGTTTTTATAACCTAGCATCCCTAGATACGCAGTATTTT. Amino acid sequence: CASSFYNLASLDTQYF.

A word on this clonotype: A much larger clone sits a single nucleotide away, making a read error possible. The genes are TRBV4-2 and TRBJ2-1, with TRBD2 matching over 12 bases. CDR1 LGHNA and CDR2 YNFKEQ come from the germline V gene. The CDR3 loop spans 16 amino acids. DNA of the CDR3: TGTGCCAGCAGCCCTACGACTAGCGGGAGATCGGGGGAGCAGATCTTC. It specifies CASSPTTSGRSGEQIF.

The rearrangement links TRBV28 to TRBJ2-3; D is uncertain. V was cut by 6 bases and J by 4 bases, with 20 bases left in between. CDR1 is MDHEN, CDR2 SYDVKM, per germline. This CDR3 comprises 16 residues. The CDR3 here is CASSHRIRATADTQYF. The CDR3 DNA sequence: TGTGCCAGCAGCCATCGGATAAGAGCGACGGCAGATACGCAGTATTTT.

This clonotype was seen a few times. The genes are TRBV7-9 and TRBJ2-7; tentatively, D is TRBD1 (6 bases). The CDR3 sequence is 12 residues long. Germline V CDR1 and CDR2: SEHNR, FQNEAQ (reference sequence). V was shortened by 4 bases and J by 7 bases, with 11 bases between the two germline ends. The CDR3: CASSSGTREQYF. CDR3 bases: TGTGCCAGCAGCTCGGGGACAAGAGAGCAGTACTTC.

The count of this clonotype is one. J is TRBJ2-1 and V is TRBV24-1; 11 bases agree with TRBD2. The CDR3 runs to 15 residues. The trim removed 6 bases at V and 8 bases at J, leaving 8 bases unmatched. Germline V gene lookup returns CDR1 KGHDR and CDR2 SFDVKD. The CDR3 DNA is TGTGCCACCAGTAGAACTAGCGGGAGCATCTATGAGCAGTTCTTC. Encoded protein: CATSRTSGSIYEQFF.

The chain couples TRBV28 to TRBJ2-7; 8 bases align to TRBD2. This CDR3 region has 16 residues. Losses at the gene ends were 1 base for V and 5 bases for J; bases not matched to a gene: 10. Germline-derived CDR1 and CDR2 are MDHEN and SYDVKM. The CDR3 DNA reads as TGTGCCAGCAGTTTATTTTTTCGGGAGGGCCACAACGAGCAGTACTTC. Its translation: CASSLFFREGHNEQYF.

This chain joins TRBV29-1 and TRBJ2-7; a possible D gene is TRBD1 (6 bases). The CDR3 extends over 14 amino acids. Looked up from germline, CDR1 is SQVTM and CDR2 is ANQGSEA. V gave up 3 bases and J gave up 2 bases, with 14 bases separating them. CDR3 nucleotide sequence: TGCAGCGTTGATCCAGGGGACGGTCCCTACGAGCAGTACTTC. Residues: CSVDPGDGPYEQYF.

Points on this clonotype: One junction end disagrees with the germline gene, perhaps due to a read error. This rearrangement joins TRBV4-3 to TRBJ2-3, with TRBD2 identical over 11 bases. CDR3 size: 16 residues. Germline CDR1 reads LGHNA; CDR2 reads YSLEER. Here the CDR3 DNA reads TGTGCCAACAGCCCCGGGACTAGCGGAGGAACAGATACGCAGTATTTT. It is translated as CANSPGTSGGTDTQYF.

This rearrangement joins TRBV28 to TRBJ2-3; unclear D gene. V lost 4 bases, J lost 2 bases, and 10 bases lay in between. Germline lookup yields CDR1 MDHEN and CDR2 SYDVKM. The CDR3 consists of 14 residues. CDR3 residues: CASSSVSTTDTQYF. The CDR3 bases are TGTGCCAGCAGTTCGGTCTCTACCACAGATACGCAGTATTTT.

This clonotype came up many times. CDR3 DNA: TGCGCCAGCAGCCAAGACCCGCGGGGGAACTATGGCTACACCTTC. Protein product: CASSQDPRGNYGYTF. This rearrangement joins TRBV4-1 to TRBJ1-2, with a possible D match to TRBD1 (5 bases). V was shortened by 0 bases and J by 2 bases, with 10 bases between the two germline ends. Germline V lookup: CDR1 MGHRA, CDR2 YSYEKL. The CDR3 loop spans 15 amino acids.

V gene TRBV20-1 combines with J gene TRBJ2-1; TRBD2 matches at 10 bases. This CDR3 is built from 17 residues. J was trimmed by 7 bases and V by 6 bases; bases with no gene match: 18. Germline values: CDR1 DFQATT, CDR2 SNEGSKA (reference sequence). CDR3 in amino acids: CSATRAAGGSSNNEQFF. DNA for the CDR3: TGCAGTGCCACCCGGGCAGCGGGAGGGTCCTCAAATAATGAGCAGTTCTTC.

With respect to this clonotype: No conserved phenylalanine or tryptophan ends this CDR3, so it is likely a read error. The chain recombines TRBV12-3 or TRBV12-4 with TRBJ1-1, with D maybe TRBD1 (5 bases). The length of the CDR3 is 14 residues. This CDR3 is CASSFQGGGTEAFS. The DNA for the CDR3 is TGCGCCAGCAGTTTTCAGGGAGGAGGAACTGAAGCTTTCTCT.

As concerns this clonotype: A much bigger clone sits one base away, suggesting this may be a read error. This CDR3 is CASSDTSAANTEAFF. The DNA of the CDR3 is TGTGCCAGCAGTGATACTTCGGCTGCGAACACTGAAGCTTTCTTT. This chain uses TRBV12-3 or TRBV12-4 with TRBJ1-1; D unresolved. This CDR3 is built from 15 residues. The V and J ends lost 5 bases and 1 base respectively, with 14 bases between them.

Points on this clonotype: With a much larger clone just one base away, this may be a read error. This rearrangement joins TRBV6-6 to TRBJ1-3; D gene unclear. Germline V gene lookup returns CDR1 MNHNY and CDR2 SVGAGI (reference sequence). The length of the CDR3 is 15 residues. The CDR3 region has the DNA TGTGCCAGCAGTCTCGGGCCAAGCTCTGGAAACGCCATATATTTT. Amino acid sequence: CASSLGPSSGNAIYF.

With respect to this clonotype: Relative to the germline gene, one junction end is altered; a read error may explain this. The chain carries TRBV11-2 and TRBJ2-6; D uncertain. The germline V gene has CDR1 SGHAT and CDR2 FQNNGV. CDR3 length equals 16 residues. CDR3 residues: CTSSLLHTSGANVLTF. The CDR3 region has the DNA TGTACCAGTAGCTTATTACATACCTCTGGGGCCAACGTCCTGACTTTC. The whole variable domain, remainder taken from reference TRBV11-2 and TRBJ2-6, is EAGVAQSPRYKIIEKRQSVAFWCNPISGHATLYWYQQILGQGPKLLIQFQNNGVVDDSQLPKDRFSAERLKGVDSTLKIQPAKLEDSAVYLCTSSLLHTSGANVLTFGAGSRLTVL.

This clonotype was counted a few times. This chain's CDR3 is CASSYDRASEQYF. CDR3 nucleotides: TGTGCCAGCAGTTACGACAGGGCTAGCGAGCAGTACTTC. The gene calls are TRBV6-5 and TRBJ2-7; 7 nucleotides align to TRBD1. Trimming at V came to 2 bases and at J to 6 bases, leaving 4 bases not matched to a gene. The CDR3 loop spans 13 amino acids. Looked up from germline, CDR1 is MNHEY and CDR2 is SVGAGI.

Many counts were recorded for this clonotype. CDR3: CASSAVGPNTEAFF. In DNA, the CDR3 is TGTGCCAGCAGTGCCGTGGGTCCGAACACTGAAGCTTTCTTT. The V and J genes are TRBV6-5 and TRBJ1-1; D remains unclear. Germline values: CDR1 MNHEY, CDR2 SVGAGI. Trimming cost V 5 bases and J 1 base, with 11 bases left between them. This CDR3 has 14 residues.

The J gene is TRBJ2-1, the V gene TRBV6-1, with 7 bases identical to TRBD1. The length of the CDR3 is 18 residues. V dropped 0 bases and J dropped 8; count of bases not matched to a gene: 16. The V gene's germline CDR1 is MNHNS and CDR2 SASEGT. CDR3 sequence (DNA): TGTGCCAGCAGTGAAGCCAGGACAAGACAGGGAAAATGCGATGAGCAGTTCTTC. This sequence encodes CASSEARTRQGKCDEQFF.